The 32 T cell receptor beta chains below all came from one sample that was sequenced in a study of T-cell memory formation after mild COVID-19. TCRdb processed the 5' RACE reads anew with MiXCR; each CDR3 protein has one entry. The sample gives about 57,000 distinct CDR3 sequences, 12% of which show up once; approximately 24% is in the top ten. The source material was PBMCs or a T cell subset sorted from them (not recorded which). Every receptor here comes from a man between 18 and 29 years old who had mild COVID-19 (a few samples of this study predate the infection). Cell type and time point are not known.

This clonotype has a handful of counts. The chain couples TRBV11-1 to TRBJ2-4, with 11 bases identical to TRBD1. Trimming at V came to 4 bases and at J to 9 bases, leaving 5 bases not matched to a gene. The CDR3 extends over 14 amino acids. The V gene's germline CDR1 is SGHAT and CDR2 FQDESV (reference sequence). CDR3 coding DNA: TGTGCCAGCAGCTCCAGGACAGGGGGCGTCATTCAGTACTTC. It specifies CASSSRTGGVIQYF. The whole variable domain, filled in from reference TRBV11-1 and TRBJ2-4, reads EAEVAQSPRYKITEKSQAVAFWCDPISGHATLYWYRQILGQGPELLVQFQDESVVDDSQLPKDRFSAERLKGVDSTLKIQPAELGDSAMYLCASSSRTGGVIQYFGAGTRLSVL.

This clonotype was seen many times. This chain links TRBV20-1 with TRBJ2-7; D not resolved. V dropped 6 bases and J dropped 0 bases, with 12 bases sitting between them. Germline CDR1 and CDR2: DFQATT and SNEGSKA (reference sequence). The length of the CDR3 is 13 residues. Written as DNA, the CDR3 is TGCAGTGCCGCCAACACGATCTCCTACGAGCAGTACTTC. Translation gives CSAANTISYEQYF.

A few counts support this clonotype. This chain connects TRBV5-4 to TRBJ1-2, with TRBD1 matching 8 bases. The CDR3 is 15 amino acids. The germline CDR1 and CDR2 sequences are SGHNT and YYREEE (reference sequence). V was pared by 4 bases and J by 4 bases, with 9 bases of the junction left unmatched. The CDR3 DNA reads TGTGCCAGCAGCCTAGGGGACAGGCAACGCTATGGCTACACCTTC. Protein product: CASSLGDRQRYGYTF.

CDR3 protein: CASSFAGTSGILSPYNEQFF. DNA for the CDR3: TGTGCCAGCAGCTTCGCCGGGACTAGCGGGATCCTGTCCCCCTACAATGAGCAGTTCTTC. The V call is TRBV7-6, the J call TRBJ2-1; 13 bases are shared with TRBD2. CDR1 is SGHVS and CDR2 is FNYEAQ in the germline V gene. V lost 3 bases and J lost 2; bases outside the gene matches: 13. This CDR3 spans 20 amino acids.

This clonotype was seen many times. The chain links TRBV7-8 to TRBJ2-4, with D tentatively TRBD1 (5 bases). V lost 3 bases and J 2 bases, leaving 17 bases between the germline ends. The CDR3 runs 17 residues. Germline CDR1 and CDR2: SGHVS and FQNEAQ. CDR3 in DNA: TGTGCCAGCAGCTTGGGGCCCCTATCCGGGTCCAAAAACATTCAGTACTTC. Protein sequence: CASSLGPLSGSKNIQYF.

This clonotype turned up a few times. The rearrangement joins TRBV21-1 to TRBJ1-5. TRBV21-1 is a pseudogene locus. CDR3 length: 15 amino acids. CDR3: CASSKARCLNQPQHF. The DNA of the CDR3 is TGTGCCAGCAGCAAAGCGAGGTGTCTCAATCAGCCCCAGCATTTT.

The chain is built from TRBV2 and TRBJ1-2, with 7 bases identical to TRBD1. Germline trimming cut 8 bases from V and 6 bases from J; bases unmatched to any gene: 12. The CDR3 sequence is 14 residues long. Germline CDR1 SNHLY, CDR2 FYNNEI. The CDR3 nucleotides are TGTGCCAGCCTAAAAAGGGGACAGTCGGATGGCTACACCTTC. Translation gives CASLKRGQSDGYTF.

This rearrangement joins TRBV29-1 to TRBJ1-3, with no clear D. CDR1 SQVTM and CDR2 ANQGSEA come from the germline V gene. V was pared by 0 bases and J by 0 bases, with 6 bases between. This CDR3 contains 14 residues. Here the CDR3 reads CSVEDMSSGNTIYF. The CDR3 bases are TGCAGCGTTGAAGATATGAGCTCTGGAAACACCATATATTTT. The variable domain in full, with the rest retrieved from reference TRBV29-1 and TRBJ1-3, is SAVISQKPSRDICQRGTSLTIQCQVDSQVTMMFWYRQQPGQSLTLIATANQGSEATYESGFVIDKFPISRPNLTFSTLTVSNMSPEDSSIYLCSVEDMSSGNTIYFGEGSWLTVV.

There are a few counts of this clonotype. This chain connects TRBV6-4 to TRBJ2-2, with 8 positions matching TRBD2. J gave up 5 bases and V 0 bases, and 8 bases lay outside the gene matches. The CDR3 spans 17 residues. Germline lookup yields CDR1 MRHNA and CDR2 SNTAGT. DNA for the CDR3: TGTGCCAGCAGTGACTCTGCCGGGGGGGCCGGTACCGGGGAGCTGTTTTTT. Translated, it gives CASSDSAGGAGTGELFF.

This rearrangement joins TRBV12-3 or TRBV12-4 to TRBJ2-5; D perhaps matches TRBD1 (5 bases). This CDR3 has 13 amino acids. V was cut by 3 bases and J by 1 base, with 6 bases left in between. The CDR3 DNA reads as TGTGCCAGCAGTTTCACAGGCCAAGAGACCCAGTACTTC. The encoded protein is CASSFTGQETQYF.

The chain carries TRBV2 and TRBJ2-5; D possibly corresponds to TRBD2 (5 bases). V lost 7 bases, J lost 2 bases, and 14 bases lay in between. CDR3 size: 14 residues. The V gene's germline CDR1 is SNHLY and CDR2 FYNNEI. The CDR3 DNA is TGTGCCAGCACTTCGAGGGAGAGTCAAGAGACCCAGTACTTC. It specifies CASTSRESQETQYF.

This clonotype was observed a few times. The chain is built from TRBV20-1 and TRBJ2-5; possible D gene TRBD1, 6 bases. This CDR3 is built from 14 residues. Germline CDR1 is DFQATT and CDR2 is SNEGSKA (reference sequence). V dropped 4 bases and J dropped 2 bases, with 14 bases sitting between them. The CDR3: CSATTTGIQETQYF. CDR3 DNA: TGCAGTGCTACTACGACAGGCATACAAGAGACCCAGTACTTC.

The table lists this clonotype with a few counts. This chain links TRBV19 with TRBJ2-7; 9 bases are shared with TRBD1. Trimming took 1 base from V and 7 from J; bases not matched to a gene: 11. This CDR3 region has 16 residues. From germline, CDR1 is LNHDA and CDR2 SQIVND (reference sequence). CDR3 nucleotides: TGTGCCAGTAGTATAGTTTATGCCGGGACAGGGAGAGAGCAGTACTTC. Translated, it gives CASSIVYAGTGREQYF.

This clonotype was counted a few times. The V call is TRBV10-3, the J call TRBJ1-3; TRBD1 is a possible D gene (5 bases). V lost 8 bases and J 2 bases, leaving 10 bases between the germline ends. Germline V CDR1 and CDR2: ENHRY, SYGVKD. There are 13 residues in the CDR3. In DNA, the CDR3 is TGTGCCATCCAGGGTTTCGCTGGAAACACCATATATTTT. It translates to CAIQGFAGNTIYF.

The rearrangement uses TRBV30 and TRBJ1-1, with D perhaps TRBD1 (5 bases). V lost 2 bases, J lost 5 bases, and 18 bases lay in between. Germline CDR1 GTSNPN, CDR2 SVGIG (reference sequence). This CDR3 comprises 15 residues. The CDR3 sequence is CAWSLQGEAQTEAFF. The DNA for the CDR3 is TGTGCCTGGAGTCTTCAGGGCGAAGCGCAGACTGAAGCTTTCTTT.

V gene TRBV28 combines with J gene TRBJ1-6; D is uncertain. The CDR3 length is 15 residues. The germline CDR1 and CDR2 sequences are MDHEN and SYDVKM. V lost 6 bases to trimming and J lost 2 bases, with 11 bases between them. CDR3 amino acids: CASSGGRAYNSPLHF. The CDR3 coding sequence is TGTGCCAGCAGCGGAGGCCGGGCCTATAATTCACCCCTCCACTTT. The variable domain in full, with the rest retrieved from reference TRBV28 and TRBJ1-6, is DVKVTQSSRYLVKRTGEKVFLECVQDMDHENMFWYRQDPGLGLRLIYFSYDVKMKEKGDIPEGYSVSREKKERFSLILESASTNQTSMYLCASSGGRAYNSPLHFGNGTRLTVT.

This clonotype occurred many times. The V gene is TRBV18, the J gene TRBJ2-3; TRBD1 is a possible D gene (5 bases). Trimming removed 0 bases from V and 4 bases from J, with 11 bases in between. The CDR3 is 15 amino acids. Germline V gives CDR1 KGHSH, CDR2 LQKENI. For the CDR3, the DNA is TGTGCCAGCTCACCACCTTCCCAGGGATCAGATACGCAGTATTTT. It encodes CASSPPSQGSDTQYF.

This clonotype was observed a handful of times. The CDR3 loop is CASSNVGRGTEAFF. The CDR3 DNA reads as TGTGCCAGTAGTAATGTCGGAAGGGGCACTGAAGCTTTCTTT. The V call is TRBV19, the J call TRBJ1-1; perhaps TRBD1 as D (5 bases). CDR1 is LNHDA and CDR2 is SQIVND in the germline V gene (reference sequence). V was pared by 4 bases and J by 4 bases, with 13 bases between. This CDR3 is 14 amino acids long.

This clonotype was recorded a few times. The V call is TRBV10-3, the J call TRBJ2-7, with 8 positions matching TRBD1. Trimming removed 4 bases from V and 3 bases from J; junction bases left unmatched: 5. Germline assignment: CDR1 ENHRY and CDR2 SYGVKD. The CDR3 has 14 amino acids. The CDR3 DNA reads as TGTGCCATCAGTGGAGGGACAGGAGGCTACGAGCAGTACTTC. It codes for CAISGGTGGYEQYF.

This clonotype turned up a few times. The V and J genes are TRBV10-3 and TRBJ2-2; D unclear. The CDR3 totals 13 residues. Trimming pared 6 bases from V and 6 bases from J, leaving 11 bases between. Germline CDR1 ENHRY, CDR2 SYGVKD. CDR3 sequence (DNA): TGTGCCATCAGCCCCCGACTCTCCGGGGAGCTGTTTTTT. It codes for CAISPRLSGELFF.

J is TRBJ1-3 and V is TRBV5-5; perhaps TRBD1 as D (5 bases). The CDR3 runs to 15 residues. CDR1 and CDR2 (germline): SGHKS, YYEKEE (reference sequence). V lost 7 bases to trimming and J lost 6 bases, with 20 bases between them. CDR3: CASHQSGTPINTIYF. DNA for the CDR3: TGTGCCAGCCACCAATCGGGGACCCCTATAAACACCATATATTTT.

CDR3: CASSLLGTADTQYF. The CDR3 DNA is TGCGCCAGCAGCCTCCTGGGGACCGCAGATACGCAGTATTTT. This chain joins TRBV4-1 and TRBJ2-3, with D perhaps TRBD1 or TRBD2 (5 bases each). The CDR3 length is 14 residues. CDR1 is MGHRA and CDR2 is YSYEKL in the germline V gene. V shed 4 bases and J shed 4 bases, with 12 bases lying between them.

J is TRBJ2-6 and V is TRBV5-1; 7 bases match TRBD1. Germline assignment: CDR1 SGHRS and CDR2 YFSETQ. The J segment lost 4 bases and the V segment lost 2 bases, leaving 6 bases of the junction unmatched. The CDR3 has 16 residues. For the CDR3, the DNA is TGCGCCAGCAGCTTTACAGGGGTAGCAGGGGCCAACGTCCTGACTTTC. Amino acid sequence: CASSFTGVAGANVLTF.

This clonotype was found a few times. The chain recombines TRBV29-1 with TRBJ2-4; D might be TRBD1 or TRBD2, each matching 5 bases. The CDR3 loop spans 17 amino acids. The V gene's germline CDR1 is SQVTM and CDR2 ANQGSEA. The CDR3 sequence: CRGRYRLGVEAKNIQYF. For the CDR3, the DNA is TGCAGGGGACGCTACCGTCTAGGAGTGGAAGCCAAAAACATTCAGTACTTC. The variable domain in full, with the rest retrieved from reference TRBV29-1 and TRBJ2-4, is SAVISQKPSRDICQRGTSLTIQCQVDSQVTMMFWYRQQPGQSLTLIATANQGSEATYESGFVIDKFPISRPNLTFSTLTVSNMSPEDSSIYLCRGRYRLGVEAKNIQYFGAGTRLSVL.

This clonotype was seen at least ten times. The rearrangement links TRBV6-5 to TRBJ1-5; 7 bases fit TRBD1. The J segment lost 2 bases and the V segment lost 10 bases, leaving 14 bases of the junction unmatched. The CDR3 extends over 16 amino acids. Germline V lookup: CDR1 MNHEY, CDR2 SVGAGI. The CDR3 DNA reads TGTGCCACGAATCCCAGGGGGAATAGGGGCAATCAGCCCCAGCATTTT. Protein product: CATNPRGNRGNQPQHF.

The CDR3 nucleotides are TGTGCCAGCAGACTCGACAGAGTCAACACTGAAGCTTTCTTT. This encodes CASRLDRVNTEAFF. The V gene is TRBV12-3 or TRBV12-4, the J gene TRBJ1-1; TRBD1 is a possible D gene (5 bases). V lost 6 bases, J lost 2 bases, and 13 bases lay in between. This CDR3 region has 14 residues.

In its sample, this clonotype was seen many times. The rearrangement joins TRBV6-6 to TRBJ2-3; 13 bases fit TRBD2. Germline V gene data show CDR1 as MNHNY and CDR2 as SVGAGI (reference sequence). The length of the CDR3 is 16 residues. Trimming at V came to 5 bases and at J to 3 bases, leaving 5 bases not matched to a gene. DNA of the CDR3: TGTGCCAGCAGTAACGGACTAGCGGGGGTTACAGATACGCAGTATTTT. This encodes CASSNGLAGVTDTQYF.

The sample holds a few counts of this clonotype. The chain's CDR3 is CASSARGGGKDEQFF. CDR3 nucleotide sequence: TGCGCCAGCAGCGCCAGAGGCGGGGGGAAGGATGAGCAGTTCTTC. This chain uses TRBV4-1 with TRBJ2-1; 8 bases map to TRBD2. Trimming removed 5 bases from V and 8 bases from J; junction bases left unmatched: 11. This CDR3 has 15 amino acids. The germline V gene has CDR1 MGHRA and CDR2 YSYEKL.

CDR3 nucleotide sequence: TGTGCCAGCGCCCAGCGGGAGACCCAGTACTTC. It yields the protein CASAQRETQYF. The chain uses TRBV7-2 and TRBJ2-5; possible D gene TRBD2, 5 bases. Per germline, CDR1 SGHTA and CDR2 FQGNSA. The CDR3 length is 11 residues. Between the trimmed V and J ends, which lost 8 bases and 5 bases, there was a span of 9 bases.

In this sample, this clonotype turned up a few times. The V call is TRBV7-2, the J call TRBJ2-3; D perhaps matches TRBD2 (6 bases). Trimming took 6 bases from V and 1 from J, leaving 14 bases between them. Germline CDR1 SGHTA, CDR2 FQGNSA. This CDR3 contains 15 residues. The CDR3 sequence is CASSFSGSRTDTQYF. Written as DNA, the CDR3 is TGTGCCAGCAGTTTTAGCGGTTCTCGCACAGATACGCAGTATTTT. Complete variable domain (other parts from reference TRBV7-2 and TRBJ2-3): GAGVSQSPSNKVTEKGKDVELRCDPISGHTALYWYRQSLGQGLEFLIYFQGNSAPDKSGLPSDRFSAERTGGSVSTLTIQRTQQEDSAVYLCASSFSGSRTDTQYFGPGTRLTVL.

Points on this clonotype: A junction boundary mismatches the germline segment, possibly from a read error. The CDR3 bases are TGCAGTGCTAGAGAGCCCGCCACGGACAGGATAGGGTATAGCAATAAGCCCCAGCATTTT. Its translation: CSAREPATDRIGYSNKPQHF. The chain has TRBV20-1 and TRBJ1-5; 7 positions agree with TRBD1. Germline V lookup: CDR1 DFQATT, CDR2 SNEGSKA (reference sequence). This CDR3 contains 20 residues.

The chain links TRBV19 to TRBJ2-5; a possible D gene is TRBD2 (6 bases). The germline V gene has CDR1 LNHDA and CDR2 SQIVND (reference sequence). Trimming took 2 bases from V and 4 from J, leaving 17 bases between them. The CDR3 runs 16 residues. The CDR3 DNA follows: TGTGCCAGTAGTATAAGTTGGGCCGGGACTTTAGAGACCCAGTACTTC. Translation: CASSISWAGTLETQYF. Drawing the rest from reference TRBV19 and TRBJ2-5, the complete variable domain is DGGITQSPKYLFRKEGQNVTLSCEQNLNHDAMYWYRQDPGQGLRLIYYSQIVNDFQKGDIAEGYSVSREKKESFPLTVTSAQKNPTAFYLCASSISWAGTLETQYFGPGTRLLVL.